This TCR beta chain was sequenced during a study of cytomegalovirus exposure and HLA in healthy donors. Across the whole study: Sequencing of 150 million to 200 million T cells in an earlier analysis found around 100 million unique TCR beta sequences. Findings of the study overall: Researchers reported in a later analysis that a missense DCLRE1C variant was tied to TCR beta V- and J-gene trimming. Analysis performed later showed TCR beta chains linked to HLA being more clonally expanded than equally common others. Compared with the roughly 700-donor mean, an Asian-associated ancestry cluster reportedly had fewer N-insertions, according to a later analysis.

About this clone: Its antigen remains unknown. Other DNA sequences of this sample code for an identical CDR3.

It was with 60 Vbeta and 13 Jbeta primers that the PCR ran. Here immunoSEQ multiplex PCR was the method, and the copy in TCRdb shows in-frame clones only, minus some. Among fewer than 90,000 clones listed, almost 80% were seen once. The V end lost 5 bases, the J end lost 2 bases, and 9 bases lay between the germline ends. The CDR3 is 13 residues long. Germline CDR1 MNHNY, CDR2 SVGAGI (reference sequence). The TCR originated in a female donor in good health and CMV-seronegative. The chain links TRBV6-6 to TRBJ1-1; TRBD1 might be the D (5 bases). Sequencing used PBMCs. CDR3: CASSDRGNTEAFF. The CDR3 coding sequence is TGTGCCAGCAGTGACAGAGGTAACACTGAAGCTTTCTTT.